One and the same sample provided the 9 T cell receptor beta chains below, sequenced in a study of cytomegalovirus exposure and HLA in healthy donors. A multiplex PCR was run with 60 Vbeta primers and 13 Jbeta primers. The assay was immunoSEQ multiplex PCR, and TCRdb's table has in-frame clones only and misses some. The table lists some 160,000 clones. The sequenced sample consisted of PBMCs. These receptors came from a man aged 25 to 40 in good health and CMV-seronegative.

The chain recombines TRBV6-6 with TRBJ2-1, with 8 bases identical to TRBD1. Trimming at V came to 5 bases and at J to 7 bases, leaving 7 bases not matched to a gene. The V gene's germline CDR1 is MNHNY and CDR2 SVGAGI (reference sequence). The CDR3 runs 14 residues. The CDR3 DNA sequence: TGTGCCAGCAGTACGCGGACAGGGTCGAATGAGCAGTTCTTC. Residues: CASSTRTGSNEQFF.

The CDR3 reads CASSPGRSGSREQYF. DNA of the CDR3: TGTGCCAGCAGCCCCGGGCGGAGCGGATCACGGGAGCAGTACTTC. The chain combines TRBV5-4 with TRBJ2-7; maybe TRBD2 (5 bases). The ends were cut back, 4 bases at V and 7 bases at J, with 21 bases in the middle. Germline V gives CDR1 SGHNT, CDR2 YYREEE (reference sequence). The CDR3 contains 15 residues.

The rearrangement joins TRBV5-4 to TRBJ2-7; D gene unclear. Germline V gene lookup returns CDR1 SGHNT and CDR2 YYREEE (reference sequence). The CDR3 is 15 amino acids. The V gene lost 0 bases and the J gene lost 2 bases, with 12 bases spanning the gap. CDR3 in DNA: TGTGCCAGCAGCTTGGAGGCCCGAGGCCCCTACGAGCAGTACTTC. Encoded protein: CASSLEARGPYEQYF.

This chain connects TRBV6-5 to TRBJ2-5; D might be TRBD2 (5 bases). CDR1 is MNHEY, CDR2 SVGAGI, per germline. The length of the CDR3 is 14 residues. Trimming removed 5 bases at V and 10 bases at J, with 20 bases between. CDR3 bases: TGTGCCAGCAGTCCGGGGTCGAGGTCCGGGAACCAGTACTTC. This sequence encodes CASSPGSRSGNQYF.

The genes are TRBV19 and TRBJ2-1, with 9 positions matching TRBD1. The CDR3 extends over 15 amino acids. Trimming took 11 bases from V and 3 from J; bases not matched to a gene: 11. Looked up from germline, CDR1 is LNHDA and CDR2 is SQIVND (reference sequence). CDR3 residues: CAPYSQGANYNEQFF. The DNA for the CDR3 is TGTGCCCCGTATTCACAGGGGGCTAACTACAATGAGCAGTTCTTC. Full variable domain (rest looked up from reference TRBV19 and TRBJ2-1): DGGITQSPKYLFRKEGQNVTLSCEQNLNHDAMYWYRQDPGQGLRLIYYSQIVNDFQKGDIAEGYSVSREKKESFPLTVTSAQKNPTAFYLCAPYSQGANYNEQFFGPGTRLTVL.

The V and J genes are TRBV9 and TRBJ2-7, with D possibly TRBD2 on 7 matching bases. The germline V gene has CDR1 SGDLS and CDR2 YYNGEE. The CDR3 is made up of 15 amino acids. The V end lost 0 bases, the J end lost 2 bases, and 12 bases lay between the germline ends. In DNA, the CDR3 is TGTGCCAGCAGCGTAGCTTTGGGGGGGCCCTACGAGCAGTACTTC. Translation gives CASSVALGGPYEQYF.

The DNA for the CDR3 is TGCGCCAGCAGCTTCACAGGCCCATACGAGCAGTACTTC. The encoded protein is CASSFTGPYEQYF. The V and J genes are TRBV5-1 and TRBJ2-7, with D possibly matching TRBD1 (5 bases). Germline CDR1 reads SGHRS; CDR2 reads YFSETQ. Trimming removed 2 bases from V and 4 bases from J, with 10 bases in between. There are 13 residues in the CDR3.

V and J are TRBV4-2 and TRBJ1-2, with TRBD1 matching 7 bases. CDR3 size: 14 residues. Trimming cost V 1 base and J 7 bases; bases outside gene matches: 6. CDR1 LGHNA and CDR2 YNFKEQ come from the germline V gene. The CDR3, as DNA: TGTGCCAGCAGCCAAGGGGACAGCCCCGGTGGCTACACCTTC. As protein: CASSQGDSPGGYTF.

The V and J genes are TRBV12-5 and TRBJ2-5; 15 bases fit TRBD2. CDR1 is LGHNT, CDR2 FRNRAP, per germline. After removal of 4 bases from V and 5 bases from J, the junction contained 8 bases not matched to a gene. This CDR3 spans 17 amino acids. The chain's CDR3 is CASGSTWTSGRGETQYF. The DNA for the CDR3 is TGTGCTAGTGGTTCCACTTGGACTAGCGGGAGGGGGGAGACCCAGTACTTC. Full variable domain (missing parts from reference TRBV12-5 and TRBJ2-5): DARVTQTPRHKVTEMGQEVTMRCQPILGHNTVFWYRQTMMQGLELLAYFRNRAPLDDSGMPKDRFSAEMPDATLATLKIQPSEPRDSAVYFCASGSTWTSGRGETQYFGPGTRLLVL.